This T cell receptor (beta chain) was captured by sequencing in a study of shared clonotypes between healthy human individuals (dated by TCRdb to between 2020 and 2021). Broadly, across the study: The cohort included three men and two women between 18 and 49 years of age. For each donor, CD4 naive and CD4 memory were each run on three plates, CD8 naive on two plates, and CD8 memory on one plate. Different laboratories and diverse techniques were used to prepare libraries and sequence TCR repertoires, to increase sequencing depth and limit assay-specific biases. Between about 0.9 and 9 billion PBMCs per donor were obtained by leukapheresis. The study deeply sequenced blood TCR repertoires of about five healthy adults to estimate repertoire size and the extent of clonotype sharing between individuals.

Note on this clone: Its antigen is not yet known. No base qualities exist here, and no much larger clone lies one base off it.

Here is what the overall study found, with its caveats: Sharing across a few donors was observed for around 5% of naive CD4, less than 4% of naive CD8, over 2% of memory CD4, and about 0.38% of memory CD8 clonotypes. Naive subsets generally had larger estimated clonotype richness than memory subsets did. Higher generation probabilities were observed for clonotypes shared by all four sorted-subset donors than for non-shared clonotypes. Incomplete sequencing was indicated by rarefaction of sorted-subset datasets, despite the large sequencing depth. Because the study included only a small number of donors, the genetic and exposure-history diversity represented was limited. Sampling was limited to blood, and TCR repertoires in tissue likely differ from TCR repertoires in blood. Based on pairwise subsampling, the degree of clonotype sharing among donors was expected to be affected by sequencing depth.

TCR CDR3 regions were amplified from genomic DNA by multiplex PCR using the deep immunoSEQ assay. Genomic DNA extracted from each cell subset was distributed evenly over all wells of several immunoSEQ 96-well plates, and each plate served as one replicate. Each replicate PCR for sorted subsets received 200 ng genomic DNA, equal to tens of thousands of T cell genomes. Purified libraries were measured with a Qubit 3.0 fluorometer, size-checked on a Bioanalyzer 2100, and measured again with the KAPA Library Quantification kit. A separate single-read 150-cycle Illumina NextSeq 550 flow cell was used to sequence each immunoSEQ 96-well plate. The authors' pipeline ran thus. Because the immunoSEQ output held only junctional sequences and lacked quality scores, the filtering could not match the filtering applied to full-length reads. Sequences were annotated with PyIR, a Python wrapper for IgBLAST v1.9, and V/J genes and CDR3 were assigned using IMGT germline references. Reads were removed for weak V/J assignments (E-value above 1e-6), missing CDR3, stop codons, out-of-frame junctions, or ambiguous translated residues. V3J clonotypes were defined by identical inferred V gene, J gene, and CDR3 amino acid sequence. The percentage overlap between two repertoires was calculated by dividing the number of shared unique clonotypes by the size of the smaller repertoire. Three approaches were used to assess repertoire richness: RTK rarefaction, the Chao1 estimator, and Recon v2.1 estimates of unobserved clonotypes. Generation probabilities for all TCRbeta clonotypes obtained by the gDNA method from four donors were computed using OLGA. TCRdb took over this immuneACCESS table, retaining in-frame rearrangements with V and J assigned. Such tables are incomplete; in checked studies, under half of the missing clones stem from an unresolved V gene, and the remainder is unexplained. Clone size and V and J calls were adopted from that table, with D and trimming inferred from the DNA. The sample yields some 2 million clones; roughly 95% were counted once. The ten largest clones capture 0.13% of the sample.

Relative to germline, V is 11 bases shorter and J is 0 bases shorter, with 8 bases between their ends. The CDR3 measures 12 amino acids from cysteine to phenylalanine. CDR3 DNA only is kept here, 36 bases in frame from base 1. The germline V gene (reference sequence) gives CDR1 as LNHDA and CDR2 as SQIVND. Healthy HIV-negative adults with no recently reported acute infections or vaccinations were included as donors. Every donor was a Caucasian adult living in Nashville, Tennessee, USA. CD4+ T cells were enriched by magnetic negative selection; naive cells were then positively selected on CD45RA, and the negative fraction formed the memory subset. Blood was collected by leukapheresis, and PBMCs were isolated by Ficoll-Histopaque density gradient centrifugation and then cryopreserved in liquid nitrogen vapor phase. Analytical flow cytometry was used to check the purity and quantity of every magnetically sorted T cell population. Genomic DNA was isolated from each sorted fraction and quantified by UV absorbance on a Nanodrop 2000c.

The sequenced material came from naive CD4+ T cells sorted from blood. The cell subset or site label, as the study defines it: CD45RA+ positively selected. The TCR comes from a man aged 18 to 35 in good health. The chain links TRBV19 with TRBJ2-1, with the D gene not confidently named. The encoded CDR3 is CAASSSYNEQFF. The nucleotide sequence is TGTGCCGCATCGAGCTCCTACAATGAGCAGTTCTTC.